This T cell receptor (beta chain) was observed in a study of blood T cell repertoires in COVID-19 (dated by TCRdb to about 2020). Concerning the study at large: Samples covering the acute and convalescent phases of COVID-19 were provided by collaborators in the United States, Italy and Spain. The material from the prospective study consisted of cDNA or gDNA derived from T cells, B-cell-depleted T cells, or PBMCs. Subjects who had been exposed to COVID-19, were actively infected with it, or had recovered from it provided the deeply sampled blood TCRbeta repertoires that made up the dataset. The repertoires were released in a freely available public database intended as a resource for research on the immune response to SARS-CoV-2. Samples came from the ongoing ImmuneRACE study (first 160 participants) plus 1,254 subjects from 6 global collaborators. A de-identified subject ID, COVID-19 status, age in years and sex were almost always included in the sample metadata. Where HLA class I and class II types were available, the types were taken from metadata supplied by the sample provider, not from assay-based typing. Study-wide findings and limitations: The amount of clinical and demographic metadata varied by source and participant and was provided uncurated.

The immunoSEQ Assay, a bias-controlled multiplex PCR, was used to amplify TCRbeta CDR3 regions from genomic DNA. Per the original workflow: Nucleated cell counts per sample were estimated from amplification of reference gene primers within the assay. Sequence reads were collapsed and filtered to measure the absolute abundance of every unique TCRbeta CDR3 rearrangement. For each sample, productive Simpson clonality was calculated as the square root of Simpson's diversity index over productive rearrangements. Drawn from immuneACCESS, this table holds only the in-frame rearrangements with V and J called that TCRdb kept. Clones are partly lost; checked studies trace under half to an unresolved V gene and leave the rest unexplained. D and trimming come from the DNA, and the V and J calls and clone size come from that table. Present in this sample are 100,000 to 150,000 clones, about nine tenths of which were seen just once. The ten largest clones take up around 10% of the sample.

To note about this clone: What this receptor recognizes is not known. No much larger clone exists at a distance of one base, and base qualities are not known.

At one collaborating source in Seattle, patients were enrolled during active infection and were followed longitudinally through the course of disease. The collaborating institutions used their own protocols to collect whole blood in K2EDTA tubes. For TCRbeta analysis, collaborators shipped samples as frozen whole blood, isolated PBMCs, or DNA extracted from either of those sample types. This TCR was sampled from a woman between 65 and 79 years old with COVID-19, enrolled during active disease. Sequenced material: peripheral blood.

The CDR3 in this case is CASSSTGGLSGELFF. In nucleotides, the sequence is TGTGCCAGCAGCTCGACAGGGGGCTTGAGCGGGGAGCTGTTTTTT. The chain links TRBV5-5 with TRBJ2-2; 10 bases in between match TRBD1. The germline V gene (reference sequence) supplies CDR1 SGHKS and CDR2 YYEKEE. Here V drops 3 bases and J drops 7 bases, and the junction holds 6 bases not matched to any gene. Inclusive of the bounding cysteine and phenylalanine, the CDR3 is 15 residues long. Only the CDR3 DNA stays, 45 bases, in frame from base 1.